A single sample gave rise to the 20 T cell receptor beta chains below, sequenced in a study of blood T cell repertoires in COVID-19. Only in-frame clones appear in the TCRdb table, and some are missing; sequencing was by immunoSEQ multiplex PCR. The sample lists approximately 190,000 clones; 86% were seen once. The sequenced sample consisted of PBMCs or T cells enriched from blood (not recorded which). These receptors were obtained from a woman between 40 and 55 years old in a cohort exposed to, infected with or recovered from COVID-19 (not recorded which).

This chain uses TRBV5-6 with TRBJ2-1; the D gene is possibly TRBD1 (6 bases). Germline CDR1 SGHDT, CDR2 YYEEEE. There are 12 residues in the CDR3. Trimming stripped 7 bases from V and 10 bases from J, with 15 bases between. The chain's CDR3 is CASGWDGTEQFF. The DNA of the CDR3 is TGTGCCAGCGGTTGGGACGGGACAGAGCAGTTCTTC.

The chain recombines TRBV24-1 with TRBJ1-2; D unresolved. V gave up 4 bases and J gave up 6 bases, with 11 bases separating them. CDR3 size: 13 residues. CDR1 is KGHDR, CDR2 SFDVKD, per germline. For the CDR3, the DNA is TGTGCCACCAGTGACGTTGCCCGAGATGGCTACACCTTC. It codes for CATSDVARDGYTF.

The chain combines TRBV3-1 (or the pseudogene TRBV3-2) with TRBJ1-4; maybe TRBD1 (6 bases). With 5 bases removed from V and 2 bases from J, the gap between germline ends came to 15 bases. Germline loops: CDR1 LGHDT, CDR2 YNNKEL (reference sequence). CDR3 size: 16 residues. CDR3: CASSSLRGATNEKLFF. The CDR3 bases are TGTGCCAGCAGCTCACTCAGGGGCGCTACTAATGAAAAACTGTTTTTT.

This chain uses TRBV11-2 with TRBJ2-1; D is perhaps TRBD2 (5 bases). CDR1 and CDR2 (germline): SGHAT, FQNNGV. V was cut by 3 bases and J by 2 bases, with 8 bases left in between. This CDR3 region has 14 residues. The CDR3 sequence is CASSFSGTYNEQFF. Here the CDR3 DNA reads TGTGCCAGCAGCTTCAGCGGCACCTACAATGAGCAGTTCTTC.

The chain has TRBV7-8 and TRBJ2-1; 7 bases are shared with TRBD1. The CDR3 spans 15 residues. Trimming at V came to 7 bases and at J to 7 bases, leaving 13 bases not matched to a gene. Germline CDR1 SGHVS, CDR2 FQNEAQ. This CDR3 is CASIKSGQRPNEQFF. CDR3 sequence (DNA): TGTGCCAGCATCAAATCGGGACAGAGGCCTAATGAGCAGTTCTTC.

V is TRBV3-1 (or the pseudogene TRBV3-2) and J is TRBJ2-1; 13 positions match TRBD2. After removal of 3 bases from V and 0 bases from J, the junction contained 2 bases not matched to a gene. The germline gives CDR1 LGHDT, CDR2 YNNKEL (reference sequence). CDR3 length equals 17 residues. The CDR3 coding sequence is TGTGCCAGCAGCCAGGGACTAGCGGGGAGCTCCTACAATGAGCAGTTCTTC. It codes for CASSQGLAGSSYNEQFF.

The CDR3 nucleotides read TGCGCCAGCAGCCATCTAGCGGGAGAATCCTACGAGCAGTACTTC. As protein: CASSHLAGESYEQYF. The V call is TRBV4-1, the J call TRBJ2-7, with 10 nucleotides matching TRBD2. Germline CDR1 reads MGHRA; CDR2 reads YSYEKL. The J segment lost 1 base and the V segment lost 3 bases, leaving 3 bases of the junction unmatched. The CDR3 is made up of 15 amino acids.

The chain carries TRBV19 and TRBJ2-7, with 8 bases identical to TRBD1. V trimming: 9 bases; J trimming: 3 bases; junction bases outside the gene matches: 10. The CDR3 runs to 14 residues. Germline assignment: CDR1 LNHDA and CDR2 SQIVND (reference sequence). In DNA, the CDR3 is TGTGCCAGCCAAGCCGGGACAGGAGACTACGAGCAGTACTTC. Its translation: CASQAGTGDYEQYF.

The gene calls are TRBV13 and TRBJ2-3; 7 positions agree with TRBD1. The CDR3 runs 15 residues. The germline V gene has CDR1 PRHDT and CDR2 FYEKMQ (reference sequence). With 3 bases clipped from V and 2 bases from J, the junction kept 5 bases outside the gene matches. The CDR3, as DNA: TGTGCCAGCAGCTTGAAACAGGGGTACACAGATACGCAGTATTTT. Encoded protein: CASSLKQGYTDTQYF.

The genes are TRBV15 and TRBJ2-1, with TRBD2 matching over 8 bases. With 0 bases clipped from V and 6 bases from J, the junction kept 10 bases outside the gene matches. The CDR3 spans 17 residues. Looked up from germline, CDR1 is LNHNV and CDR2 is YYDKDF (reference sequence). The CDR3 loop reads CATSRDVQRELSNEQFF. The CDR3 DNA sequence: TGTGCCACCAGCAGAGATGTTCAGCGGGAGCTGTCCAATGAGCAGTTCTTC.

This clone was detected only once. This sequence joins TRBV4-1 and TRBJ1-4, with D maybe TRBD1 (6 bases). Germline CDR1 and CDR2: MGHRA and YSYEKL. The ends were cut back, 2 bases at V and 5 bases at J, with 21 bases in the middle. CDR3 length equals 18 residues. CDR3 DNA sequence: TGCGCCAGCAGCCAACCTCCACGACGGGACACGGCGAATGAAAAACTGTTTTTT. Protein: CASSQPPRRDTANEKLFF.

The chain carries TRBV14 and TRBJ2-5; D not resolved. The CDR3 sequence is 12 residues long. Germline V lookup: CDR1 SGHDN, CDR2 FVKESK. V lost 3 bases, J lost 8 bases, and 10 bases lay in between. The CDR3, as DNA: TGTGCCAGCAGCCAGGTTCGAGATACCCAGTACTTC. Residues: CASSQVRDTQYF.

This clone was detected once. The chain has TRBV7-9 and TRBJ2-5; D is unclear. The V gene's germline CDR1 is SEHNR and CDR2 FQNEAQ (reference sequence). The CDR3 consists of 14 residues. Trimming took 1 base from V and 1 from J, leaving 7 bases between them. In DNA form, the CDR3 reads TGTGCCAGCAGCTTAGGACGGAGCCAAGAGACCCAGTACTTC. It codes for CASSLGRSQETQYF.

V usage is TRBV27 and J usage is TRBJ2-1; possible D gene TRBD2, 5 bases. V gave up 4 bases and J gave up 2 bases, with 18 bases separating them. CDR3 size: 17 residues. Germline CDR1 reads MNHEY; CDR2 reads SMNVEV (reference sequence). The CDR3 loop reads CASSSFKAVAAYNEQFF. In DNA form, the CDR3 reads TGTGCCAGCAGTTCTTTCAAAGCGGTTGCCGCCTACAATGAGCAGTTCTTC.

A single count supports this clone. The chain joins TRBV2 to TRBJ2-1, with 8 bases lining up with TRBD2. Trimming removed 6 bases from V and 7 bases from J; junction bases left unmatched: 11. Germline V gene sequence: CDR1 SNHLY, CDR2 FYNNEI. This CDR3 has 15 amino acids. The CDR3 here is CASSPWVSGVNEQFF. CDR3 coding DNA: TGTGCCAGCAGCCCTTGGGTTAGCGGGGTGAATGAGCAGTTCTTC.

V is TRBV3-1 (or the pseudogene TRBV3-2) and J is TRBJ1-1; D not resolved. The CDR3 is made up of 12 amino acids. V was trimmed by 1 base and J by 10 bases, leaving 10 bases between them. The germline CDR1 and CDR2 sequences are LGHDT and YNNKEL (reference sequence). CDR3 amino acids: CASSQGPRGAFF. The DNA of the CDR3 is TGTGCCAGCAGCCAAGGGCCTCGTGGAGCTTTCTTT.

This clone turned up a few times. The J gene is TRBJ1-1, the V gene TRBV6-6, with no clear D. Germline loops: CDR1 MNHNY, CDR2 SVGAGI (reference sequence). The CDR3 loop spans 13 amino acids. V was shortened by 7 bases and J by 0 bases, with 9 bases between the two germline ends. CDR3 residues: CASNLKMNTEAFF. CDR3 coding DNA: TGTGCCAGCAACCTAAAGATGAACACTGAAGCTTTCTTT.

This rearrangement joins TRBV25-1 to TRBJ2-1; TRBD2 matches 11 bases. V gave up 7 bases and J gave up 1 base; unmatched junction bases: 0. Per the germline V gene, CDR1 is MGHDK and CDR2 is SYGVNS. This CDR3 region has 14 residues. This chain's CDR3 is CASTSGGSYNEQFF. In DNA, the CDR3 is TGTGCCAGCACTAGCGGGGGGTCCTACAATGAGCAGTTCTTC.

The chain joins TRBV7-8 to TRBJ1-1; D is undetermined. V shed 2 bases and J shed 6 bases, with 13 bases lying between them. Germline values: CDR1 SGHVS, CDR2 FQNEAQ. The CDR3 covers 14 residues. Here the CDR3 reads CASSLLGGNAEAFF. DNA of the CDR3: TGTGCCAGCAGCTTATTGGGAGGAAACGCTGAAGCTTTCTTT.

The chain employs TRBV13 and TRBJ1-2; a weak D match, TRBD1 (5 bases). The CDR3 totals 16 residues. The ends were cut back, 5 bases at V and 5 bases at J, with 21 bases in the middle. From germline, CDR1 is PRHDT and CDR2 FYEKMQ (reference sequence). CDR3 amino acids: CASSPGLRVDGYGYTF. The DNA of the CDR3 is TGTGCCAGCAGCCCAGGGCTCAGGGTTGATGGGTATGGCTACACCTTC.